This entry lists 30 T cell receptor beta chains sequenced from one sample in a study of cytomegalovirus exposure and HLA in healthy donors. Primers: 60 Vbeta forward and 13 Jbeta reverse. The method was immunoSEQ multiplex PCR; TCRdb's version includes in-frame clones alone and lacks a portion of them. Among around 150,000 clones, around four fifths were seen once, and the ten largest hold about 4%. The material sequenced was PBMCs. The source of these receptors is a man aged 45 to 65 in good health and CMV-seropositive.

The chain recombines TRBV7-2 with TRBJ2-3, with TRBD2 matching over 8 bases. The CDR3 extends over 11 amino acids. The junction had 0 bases not matched to a gene; V was cut back by 5 bases and J by 8 bases. Germline CDR1 reads SGHTA; CDR2 reads FQGNSA. CDR3 in DNA: TGTGCCAGCAGCCGGGAGGGTACGCAGTATTTT. This codes for CASSREGTQYF.

V gene TRBV27 combines with J gene TRBJ2-7, with D unresolved. CDR1 MNHEY and CDR2 SMNVEV come from the germline V gene (reference sequence). This CDR3 is 13 amino acids long. Trimming shortened V by 6 bases and J by 6 bases, and 15 bases separated the two germline ends. As DNA, the CDR3 is TGTGCCAGCAGGCAAACTGGCAGGTTCGAGCAGTACTTC. Encoded protein: CASRQTGRFEQYF.

The chain combines TRBV6-4 with TRBJ2-4, with a weak D call TRBD1 (6 bases). CDR3 length equals 18 residues. V lost 0 bases and J 2 bases, leaving 17 bases between the germline ends. Germline V gene sequence: CDR1 MRHNA, CDR2 SNTAGT. CDR3 protein: CASSDSSRADRPKNIQYF. The CDR3 region has the DNA TGTGCCAGCAGTGACTCGAGTCGGGCCGACAGGCCCAAAAACATTCAGTACTTC.

The CDR3 loop is CASSYQGVTGELFF. In DNA, the CDR3 is TGTGCCAGCAGTTACCAGGGGGTTACCGGGGAGCTGTTTTTT. The V and J genes are TRBV6-5 and TRBJ2-2, with 7 bases matching TRBD1. Germline trimming cut 2 bases from V and 5 bases from J; bases unmatched to any gene: 2. Germline V gene data show CDR1 as MNHEY and CDR2 as SVGAGI. The length of the CDR3 is 14 residues.

This clone appeared once. The J gene is TRBJ1-3, the V gene TRBV28; D uncertain. Germline V lookup: CDR1 MDHEN, CDR2 SYDVKM. The CDR3 loop spans 14 amino acids. The V end lost 6 bases, the J end lost 0 bases, and 9 bases lay between the germline ends. The CDR3 is CASSSVLSGNTIYF. The CDR3 DNA is TGTGCCAGCAGCTCCGTCCTCTCTGGAAACACCATATATTTT.

V gene TRBV7-2 combines with J gene TRBJ2-3; 7 positions match TRBD1. Germline V gene data show CDR1 as SGHTA and CDR2 as FQGNSA. Unmatched junction bases numbered 9, after V lost 3 bases and J lost 6 bases. This CDR3 has 15 amino acids. The chain's CDR3 is CASSFGDSVSDTQYF. The DNA of the CDR3 is TGTGCCAGCAGCTTCGGGGACAGTGTGTCTGATACGCAGTATTTT.

This chain uses TRBV30 with TRBJ1-6; D is unresolved. V lost 3 bases to trimming and J lost 6 bases, with 12 bases between them. This CDR3 spans 14 amino acids. CDR1 GTSNPN and CDR2 SVGIG come from the germline V gene (reference sequence). Here the CDR3 DNA reads TGTGCCTGGAGGCCGGGGTTTGGTAATTCACCCCTCCACTTT. Its translation: CAWRPGFGNSPLHF.

This clone was seen a single time. The gene calls are TRBV18 and TRBJ2-3, with TRBD1 as a possible D gene (5 bases). Germline V gene lookup returns CDR1 KGHSH and CDR2 LQKENI. Trimming removed 2 bases from V and 4 bases from J, with 7 bases in between. The CDR3 has 13 residues. CDR3 protein: CASSPGAADTQYF. The CDR3 DNA reads TGTGCCAGCTCACCAGGGGCGGCAGATACGCAGTATTTT. Drawing the rest from reference TRBV18 and TRBJ2-3, the complete variable domain is NAGVMQNPRHLVRRRGQEARLRCSPMKGHSHVYWYRQLPEEGLKFMVYLQKENIIDESGMPKERFSAEFPKEGPSILRIQQVVRGDSAAYFCASSPGAADTQYFGPGTRLTVL.

This clone appeared once. J is TRBJ2-7 and V is TRBV30; a possible D gene is TRBD1 (6 bases). The CDR3 is made up of 14 amino acids. Germline CDR1 and CDR2: GTSNPN and SVGIG (reference sequence). The V end lost 3 bases, the J end lost 3 bases, and 15 bases lay between the germline ends. The CDR3 coding sequence is TGTGCCTGGAGGGACCGGGACATAGACTACGAGCAGTACTTC. Its translation: CAWRDRDIDYEQYF.

The chain carries TRBV29-1 and TRBJ2-7; TRBD1 matches 7 bases. V shed 3 bases, J shed 2 bases, and the junction held 4 bases outside the gene matches. Germline-derived CDR1 and CDR2 are SQVTM and ANQGSEA. The CDR3 is 13 amino acids. CDR3 amino acids: CSVDTGATYEQYF. In DNA form, the CDR3 reads TGCAGCGTTGACACAGGGGCAACCTACGAGCAGTACTTC.

The rearrangement links TRBV5-4 to TRBJ2-5; 8 bases fit TRBD2. The V and J ends lost 4 bases and 3 bases, in that order; junction bases with no gene match: 2. This CDR3 contains 13 residues. Germline lookup yields CDR1 SGHNT and CDR2 YYREEE (reference sequence). The CDR3 nucleotides are TGTGCCAGCAGCACTAGCGGTAAAGAGACCCAGTACTTC. This encodes CASSTSGKETQYF.

V gene TRBV10-3 combines with J gene TRBJ2-1; TRBD1 matches 8 bases. The CDR3 runs 11 residues. CDR1 is ENHRY and CDR2 is SYGVKD in the germline V gene. V trimming: 8 bases; J trimming: 7 bases; junction bases outside the gene matches: 1. CDR3 in amino acids: CAIRQGNEQFF. The CDR3 coding sequence is TGTGCCATCCGACAGGGGAATGAGCAGTTCTTC.

The rearrangement uses TRBV6-5 and TRBJ2-1, with 7 bases that match TRBD1. The junction had 5 bases not matched to a gene; V was cut back by 6 bases and J by 12 bases. In germline, CDR1 is MNHEY, CDR2 SVGAGI. There are 11 residues in the CDR3. The CDR3 bases are TGTGCCAGCAGGCAGGGGGTAGTGCAGTTCTTC. Translation: CASRQGVVQFF.

V and J are TRBV7-2 and TRBJ1-5; D is perhaps TRBD1 (6 bases). The CDR3 contains 14 residues. Germline assignment: CDR1 SGHTA and CDR2 FQGNSA. V lost 6 bases and J 4 bases, leaving 13 bases between the germline ends. CDR3 sequence: CASSERGGNQPQHF. CDR3 nucleotides: TGTGCCAGCAGTGAAAGGGGGGGGAATCAGCCCCAGCATTTT.

This chain connects TRBV9 to TRBJ1-1, with 8 bases identical to TRBD1. The CDR3 loop spans 12 amino acids. J gave up 7 bases and V 4 bases, and 3 bases lay outside the gene matches. The germline V gene has CDR1 SGDLS and CDR2 YYNGEE. This CDR3 is CASSTQGGEAFF. The CDR3, as DNA: TGTGCCAGCAGCACACAGGGGGGTGAAGCTTTCTTT.

There are a few counts of this clone. The genes are TRBV30 and TRBJ2-7; 11 bases map to TRBD2. Germline V gene lookup returns CDR1 GTSNPN and CDR2 SVGIG (reference sequence). The CDR3 is 14 amino acids. The trim removed 4 bases at V and 3 bases at J, leaving 5 bases unmatched. The chain's CDR3 is CAWTLAGGNYEQYF. The CDR3 DNA is TGTGCCTGGACCCTAGCGGGAGGCAACTACGAGCAGTACTTC.

As DNA, the CDR3 is TGTGCCAGCAGCACAACTAGGAAAAAAGAAGAGACCCAGTACTTC. Its protein is CASSTTRKKEETQYF. This chain connects TRBV7-9 to TRBJ2-5; TRBD2 might be the D (5 bases). Germline V CDR1 and CDR2: SEHNR, FQNEAQ (reference sequence). The CDR3 sequence is 15 residues long. The V end was cut by 5 bases, the J end by 3 bases, with 16 bases between.

The chain has TRBV9 and TRBJ1-2; 7 bases fit TRBD1. This CDR3 region has 16 residues. Germline CDR1 is SGDLS and CDR2 is YYNGEE. V lost 0 bases to trimming and J lost 7 bases; unmatched junction nucleotides: 12. The CDR3 coding sequence is TGTGCCAGCAGCGTAGACCCTCTCGACAGGGTGACTGGCTACACCTTC. This gives the protein CASSVDPLDRVTGYTF.

The chain carries TRBV10-3 and TRBJ2-5, with D perhaps matching TRBD2 (6 bases). The last part of the DNA fits TRBJ2-7 better; the J call may be wrong. Germline loops: CDR1 ENHRY, CDR2 SYGVKD. The CDR3 sequence is 13 residues long. The CDR3 DNA reads as TGTGCCATCTCTCCTAGCGAACTTTACGAGCAGTACTTC. Its protein is CAISPSELYEQYF.

The CDR3 protein is CASSFDRVETQYF. In DNA, the CDR3 is TGCGCCAGCAGCTTCGACAGGGTAGAGACCCAGTACTTC. The rearrangement links TRBV5-1 to TRBJ2-5; the match to TRBD1 covers 7 bases. The CDR3 extends over 13 amino acids. Germline V gives CDR1 SGHRS, CDR2 YFSETQ. V lost 2 bases to trimming and J lost 4 bases; unmatched junction nucleotides: 2.

This chain connects TRBV4-1 to TRBJ2-7; 7 bases fit TRBD2. Germline CDR1 MGHRA, CDR2 YSYEKL. This CDR3 has 14 residues. The V and J ends lost 0 bases and 5 bases, in that order; junction bases with no gene match: 4. CDR3 in amino acids: CASSQDWGGDEQYF. The CDR3 region has the DNA TGCGCCAGCAGCCAAGATTGGGGAGGGGACGAGCAGTACTTC.

The V and J genes are TRBV7-2 and TRBJ2-7, with 7 nucleotides matching TRBD2. The CDR3 extends over 15 amino acids. After removal of 3 bases from V and 3 bases from J, the junction contained 8 bases not matched to a gene. CDR1 is SGHTA, CDR2 FQGNSA, per germline. The CDR3 sequence: CASSLAGEGFYEQYF. The CDR3 region has the DNA TGTGCCAGCAGCTTGGCGGGGGAAGGGTTCTACGAGCAGTACTTC.

The sample holds a few counts of this clone. V is TRBV13 and J is TRBJ1-3; possible D gene TRBD1, 6 bases. V dropped 3 bases and J dropped 6 bases, with 12 bases sitting between them. Germline lookup yields CDR1 PRHDT and CDR2 FYEKMQ (reference sequence). The CDR3 is made up of 14 amino acids. CDR3: CASSFSPGANTIYF. In nucleotides, the CDR3 is TGTGCCAGCAGCTTTAGCCCAGGGGCAAACACCATATATTTT. The variable domain in full, completed from reference TRBV13 and TRBJ1-3, reads AAGVIQSPRHLIKEKRETATLKCYPIPRHDTVYWYQQGPGQDPQFLISFYEKMQSDKGSIPDRFSAQQFSDYHSELNMSSLELGDSALYFCASSFSPGANTIYFGEGSWLTVV.

The J gene is TRBJ1-5, the V gene TRBV6-6; D unclear. Trimming took off 0 bases at V and 0 bases at J, with 9 bases between the two ends. This CDR3 has 16 amino acids. CDR1 is MNHNY, CDR2 SVGAGI, per germline (reference sequence). CDR3 sequence (DNA): TGTGCCAGCAGTTACTCCCCGAGGGATAGCAATCAGCCCCAGCATTTT. Protein product: CASSYSPRDSNQPQHF.

The J gene is TRBJ2-2, the V gene TRBV14; D uncertain. CDR3 length equals 13 residues. Germline V gene sequence: CDR1 SGHDN, CDR2 FVKESK. The V gene lost 0 bases and the J gene lost 9 bases, with 8 bases spanning the gap. Here the CDR3 reads CASSQDQSWELFF. Written as DNA, the CDR3 is TGTGCCAGCAGCCAAGATCAGTCATGGGAGCTGTTTTTT.

Here the CDR3 DNA reads TGTGCCAGCAGCCAACAAACCGGGACAGTTAACTATGGCTACACCTTC. It is translated as CASSQQTGTVNYGYTF. The chain is built from TRBV4-2 and TRBJ1-2; the match to TRBD1 covers 7 bases. V was clipped by 2 bases and J by 1 base; unmatched bases: 7. This CDR3 region has 16 residues. The germline V gene has CDR1 LGHNA and CDR2 YNFKEQ.

The chain has TRBV15 and TRBJ2-1; a weak D match, TRBD2 (6 bases). The CDR3 runs 14 residues. The V gene's germline CDR1 is LNHNV and CDR2 YYDKDF (reference sequence). V lost 8 bases to trimming and J lost 0 bases, with 11 bases between them. The CDR3 is CATLAGPSYNEQFF. CDR3 coding DNA: TGTGCCACCCTGGCGGGACCCTCCTACAATGAGCAGTTCTTC.

Written as DNA, the CDR3 is TGCGCCAGCAGCCAAACCCGGGGGGCCGCAGATACGCAGTATTTT. Protein sequence: CASSQTRGAADTQYF. This chain links TRBV4-1 with TRBJ2-3; tentative D call: TRBD2 (7 bases). The germline gives CDR1 MGHRA, CDR2 YSYEKL. Trimming removed 2 bases at V and 4 bases at J, with 13 bases between. The CDR3 covers 15 residues.

The chain is built from TRBV7-2 and TRBJ1-4; D is unresolved. Trimming left V 1 base short and J 10 bases short, with 16 bases between. This CDR3 spans 15 amino acids. The V gene's germline CDR1 is SGHTA and CDR2 FQGNSA. CDR3 loop: CASSLDRGRPIKLFF. The CDR3 bases are TGTGCCAGCAGCTTAGATCGGGGAAGGCCGATAAAACTGTTTTTT.

This clone appeared a few times. The CDR3 bases are TGTGCCAGCAGTGAATTCGATAGCTCCTATAATTCACCCCTCCACTTT. Translation: CASSEFDSSYNSPLHF. The J gene is TRBJ1-6, the V gene TRBV6-1; no reliable D call. This CDR3 has 16 amino acids. The germline gives CDR1 MNHNS, CDR2 SASEGT. Trimming pared 2 bases from V and 0 bases from J, leaving 8 bases between.